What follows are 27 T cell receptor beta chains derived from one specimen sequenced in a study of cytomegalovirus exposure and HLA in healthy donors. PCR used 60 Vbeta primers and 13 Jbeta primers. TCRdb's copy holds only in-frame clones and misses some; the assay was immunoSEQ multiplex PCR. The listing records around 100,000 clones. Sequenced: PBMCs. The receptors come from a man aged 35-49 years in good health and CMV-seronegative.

For the CDR3, the DNA is TGCAGCGTTGATGTCGGTCAGGGGATCACCGGGGAGCTGTTTTTT. It encodes CSVDVGQGITGELFF. The chain links TRBV29-1 to TRBJ2-2, with D possibly being TRBD1 (6 bases). V was pared by 3 bases and J by 4 bases, with 15 bases between. The germline V gene has CDR1 SQVTM and CDR2 ANQGSEA. CDR3 length: 15 amino acids.

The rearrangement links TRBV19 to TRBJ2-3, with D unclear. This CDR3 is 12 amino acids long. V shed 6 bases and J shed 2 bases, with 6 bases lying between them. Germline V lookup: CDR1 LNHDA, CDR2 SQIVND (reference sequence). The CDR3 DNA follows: TGTGCCAGTAGGTCGTCCACAGATACGCAGTATTTT. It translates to CASRSSTDTQYF.

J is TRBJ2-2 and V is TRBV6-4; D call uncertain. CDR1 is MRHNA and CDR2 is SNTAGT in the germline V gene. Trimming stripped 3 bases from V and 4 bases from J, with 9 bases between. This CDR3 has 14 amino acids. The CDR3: CASSDYFLTGELFF. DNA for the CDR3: TGTGCCAGCAGTGATTACTTCCTCACCGGGGAGCTGTTTTTT.

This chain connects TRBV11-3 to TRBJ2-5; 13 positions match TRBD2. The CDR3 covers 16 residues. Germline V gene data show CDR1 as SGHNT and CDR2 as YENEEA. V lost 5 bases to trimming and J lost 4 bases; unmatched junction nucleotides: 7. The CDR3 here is CASSHRTSGSSETQYF. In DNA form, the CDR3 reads TGTGCCAGCAGCCATCGGACTAGCGGGAGTTCAGAGACCCAGTACTTC.

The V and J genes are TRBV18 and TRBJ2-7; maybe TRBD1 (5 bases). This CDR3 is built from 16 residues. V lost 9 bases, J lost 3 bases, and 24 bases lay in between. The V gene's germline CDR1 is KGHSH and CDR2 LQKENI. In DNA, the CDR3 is TGTGCCAGTTTCACCAAGGGGATCCAACCATACTACGAGCAGTACTTC. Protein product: CASFTKGIQPYYEQYF. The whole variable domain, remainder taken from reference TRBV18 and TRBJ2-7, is NAGVMQNPRHLVRRRGQEARLRCSPMKGHSHVYWYRQLPEEGLKFMVYLQKENIIDESGMPKERFSAEFPKEGPSILRIQQVVRGDSAAYFCASFTKGIQPYYEQYFGPGTRLTVT.

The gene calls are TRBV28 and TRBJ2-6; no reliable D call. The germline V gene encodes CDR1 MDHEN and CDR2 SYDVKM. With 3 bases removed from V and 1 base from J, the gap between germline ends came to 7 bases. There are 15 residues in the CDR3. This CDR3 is CASSLAKSGANVLTF. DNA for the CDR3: TGTGCCAGCAGTTTGGCAAAATCTGGGGCCAACGTCCTGACTTTC.

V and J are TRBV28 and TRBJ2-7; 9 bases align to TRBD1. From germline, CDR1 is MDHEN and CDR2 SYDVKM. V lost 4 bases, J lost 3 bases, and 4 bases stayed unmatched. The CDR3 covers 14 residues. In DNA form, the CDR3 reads TGTGCCAGCAGTTCCCGACAGGGGGGCTACGAGCAGTACTTC. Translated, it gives CASSSRQGGYEQYF.

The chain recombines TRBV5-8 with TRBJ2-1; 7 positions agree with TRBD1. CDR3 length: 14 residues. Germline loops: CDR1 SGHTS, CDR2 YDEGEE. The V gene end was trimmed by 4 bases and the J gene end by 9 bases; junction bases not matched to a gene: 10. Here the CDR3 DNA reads TGTGCCAGCAGCAGAAGACCACAGGGGTCTGAGCAGTTCTTC. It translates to CASSRRPQGSEQFF.

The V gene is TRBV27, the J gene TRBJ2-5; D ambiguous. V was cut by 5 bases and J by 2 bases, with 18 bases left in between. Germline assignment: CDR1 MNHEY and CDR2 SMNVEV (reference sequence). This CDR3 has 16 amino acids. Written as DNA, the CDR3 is TGTGCCAGCAGTCAACGGTCGACACGGATTCAAGAGACCCAGTACTTC. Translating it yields CASSQRSTRIQETQYF.

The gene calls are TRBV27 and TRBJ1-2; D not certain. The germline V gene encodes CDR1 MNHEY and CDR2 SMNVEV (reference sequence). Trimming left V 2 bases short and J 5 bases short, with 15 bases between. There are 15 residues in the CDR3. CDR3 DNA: TGTGCCAGCAGTTTAAAGGGAGGACGGTTTTATGGCTACACCTTC. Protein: CASSLKGGRFYGYTF.

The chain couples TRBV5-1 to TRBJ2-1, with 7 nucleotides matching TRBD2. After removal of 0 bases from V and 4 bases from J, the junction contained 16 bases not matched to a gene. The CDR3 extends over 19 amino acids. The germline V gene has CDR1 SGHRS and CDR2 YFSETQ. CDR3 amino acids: CASSLGLARARTIYNEQFF. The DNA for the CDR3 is TGCGCCAGCAGCTTGGGACTAGCAAGGGCGAGGACCATATACAATGAGCAGTTCTTC.

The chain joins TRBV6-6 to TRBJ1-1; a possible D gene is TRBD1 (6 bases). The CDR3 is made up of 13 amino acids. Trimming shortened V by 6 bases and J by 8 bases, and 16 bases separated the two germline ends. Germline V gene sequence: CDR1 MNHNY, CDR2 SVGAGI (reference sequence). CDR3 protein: CASSATGKWEAFF. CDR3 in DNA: TGTGCCAGCAGCGCTACAGGGAAATGGGAAGCTTTCTTT.

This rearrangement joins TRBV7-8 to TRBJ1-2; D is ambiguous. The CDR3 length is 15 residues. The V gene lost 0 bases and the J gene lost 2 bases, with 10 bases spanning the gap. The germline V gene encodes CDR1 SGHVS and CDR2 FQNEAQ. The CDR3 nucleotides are TGTGCCAGCAGCTTAGCGGGAGGATTAAACTATGGCTACACCTTC. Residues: CASSLAGGLNYGYTF.

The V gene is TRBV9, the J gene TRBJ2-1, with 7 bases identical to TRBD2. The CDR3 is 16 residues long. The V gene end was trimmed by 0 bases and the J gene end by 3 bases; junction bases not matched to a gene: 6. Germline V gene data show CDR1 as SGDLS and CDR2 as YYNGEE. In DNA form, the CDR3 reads TGTGCCAGCAGCGTAGATGGCGGGGGTTACTACAATGAGCAGTTCTTC. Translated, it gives CASSVDGGGYYNEQFF.

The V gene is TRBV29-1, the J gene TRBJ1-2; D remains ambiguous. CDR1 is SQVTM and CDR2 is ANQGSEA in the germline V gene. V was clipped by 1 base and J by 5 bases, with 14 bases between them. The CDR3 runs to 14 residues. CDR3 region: CSVEVGRVQYGYTF. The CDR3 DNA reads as TGCAGCGTTGAAGTAGGGAGGGTCCAGTATGGCTACACCTTC. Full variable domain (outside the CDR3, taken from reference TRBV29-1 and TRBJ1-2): SAVISQKPSRDICQRGTSLTIQCQVDSQVTMMFWYRQQPGQSLTLIATANQGSEATYESGFVIDKFPISRPNLTFSTLTVSNMSPEDSSIYLCSVEVGRVQYGYTFGSGTRLTVV.

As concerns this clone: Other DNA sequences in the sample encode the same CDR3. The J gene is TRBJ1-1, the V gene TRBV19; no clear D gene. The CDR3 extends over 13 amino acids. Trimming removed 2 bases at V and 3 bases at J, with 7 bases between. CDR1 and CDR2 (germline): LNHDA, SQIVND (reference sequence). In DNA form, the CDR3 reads TGTGCCAGTAGTATAAAGGGAGACACTGAAGCTTTCTTT. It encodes CASSIKGDTEAFF.

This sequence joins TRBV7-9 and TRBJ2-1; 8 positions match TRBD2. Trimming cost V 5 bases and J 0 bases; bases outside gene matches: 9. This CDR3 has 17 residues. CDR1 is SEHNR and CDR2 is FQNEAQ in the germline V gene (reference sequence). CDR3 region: CASSPSRGGRSYNEQFF. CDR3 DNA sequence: TGTGCCAGCAGCCCGTCCCGGGGGGGCCGCTCCTACAATGAGCAGTTCTTC.

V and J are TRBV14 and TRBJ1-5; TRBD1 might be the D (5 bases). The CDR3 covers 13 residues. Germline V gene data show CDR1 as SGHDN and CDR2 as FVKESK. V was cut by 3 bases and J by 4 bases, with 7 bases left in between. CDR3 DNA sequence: TGTGCCAGCAGCCAGGCAGGGAATCAGCCCCAGCATTTT. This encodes CASSQAGNQPQHF.

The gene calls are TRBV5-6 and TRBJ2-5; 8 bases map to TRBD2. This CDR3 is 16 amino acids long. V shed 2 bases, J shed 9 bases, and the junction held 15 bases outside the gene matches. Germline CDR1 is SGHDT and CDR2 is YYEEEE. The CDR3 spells CASSLGPSVPGGAQYF. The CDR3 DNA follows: TGTGCCAGCAGCTTAGGGCCTAGCGTGCCCGGGGGGGCCCAGTACTTC.

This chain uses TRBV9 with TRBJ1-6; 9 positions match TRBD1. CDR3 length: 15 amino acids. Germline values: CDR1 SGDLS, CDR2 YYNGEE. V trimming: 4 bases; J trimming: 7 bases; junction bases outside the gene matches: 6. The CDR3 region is CASSPTTGGNSPLHF. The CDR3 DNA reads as TGTGCCAGCAGCCCAACGACAGGGGGAAATTCACCCCTCCACTTT.

DNA for the CDR3: TGTGCCTGGAGTAATGCGGGAGCTCCGTTCTTC. Protein sequence: CAWSNAGAPFF. V usage is TRBV30 and J usage is TRBJ2-1; 7 nucleotides line up with TRBD2. The CDR3 has 11 amino acids. After removal of 2 bases from V and 15 bases from J, the junction contained 7 bases not matched to a gene. The germline V gene has CDR1 GTSNPN and CDR2 SVGIG (reference sequence).

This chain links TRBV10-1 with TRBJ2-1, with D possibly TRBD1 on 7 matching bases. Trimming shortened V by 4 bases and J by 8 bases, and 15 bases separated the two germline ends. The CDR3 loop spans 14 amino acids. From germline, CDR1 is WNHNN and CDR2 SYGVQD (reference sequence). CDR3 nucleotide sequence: TGCGCCAGCAGTGCGTTAGGAGGGGGCCATGAGCAGTTCTTC. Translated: CASSALGGGHEQFF.

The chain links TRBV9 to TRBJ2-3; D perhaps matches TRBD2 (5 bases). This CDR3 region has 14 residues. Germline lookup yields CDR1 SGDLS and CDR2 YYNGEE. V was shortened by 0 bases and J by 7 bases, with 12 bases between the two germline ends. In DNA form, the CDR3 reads TGTGCCAGCAGCGTAGCGGGGTCCGTCAATACGCAGTATTTT. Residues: CASSVAGSVNTQYF.

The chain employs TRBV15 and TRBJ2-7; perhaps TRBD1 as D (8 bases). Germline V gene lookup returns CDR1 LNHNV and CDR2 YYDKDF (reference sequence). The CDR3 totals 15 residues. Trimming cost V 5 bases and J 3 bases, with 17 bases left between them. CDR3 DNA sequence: TGTGCCACCAGCGAGAATACAGGGGGGGGCTACGAGCAGTACTTC. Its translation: CATSENTGGGYEQYF. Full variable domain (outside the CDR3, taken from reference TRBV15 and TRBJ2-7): DAMVIQNPRYQVTQFGKPVTLSCSQTLNHNVMYWYQQKSSQAPKLLFHYYDKDFNNEADTPDNFQSRRPNTSFCFLDIRSPGLGDTAMYLCATSENTGGGYEQYFGPGTRLTVT.

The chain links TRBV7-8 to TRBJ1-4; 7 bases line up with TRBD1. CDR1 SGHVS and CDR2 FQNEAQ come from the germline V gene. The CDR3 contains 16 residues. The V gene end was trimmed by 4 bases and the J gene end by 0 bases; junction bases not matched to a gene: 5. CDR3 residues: CASSYTDRPTNEKLFF. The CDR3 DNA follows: TGTGCCAGCAGCTATACGGACAGGCCAACTAATGAAAAACTGTTTTTT.

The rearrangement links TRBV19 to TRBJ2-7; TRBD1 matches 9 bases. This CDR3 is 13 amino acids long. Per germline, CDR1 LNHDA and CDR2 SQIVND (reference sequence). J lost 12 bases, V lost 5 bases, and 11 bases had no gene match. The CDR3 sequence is CASSGRQGEYSYF. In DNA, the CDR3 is TGTGCCAGTAGTGGTCGACAGGGGGAATACTCGTACTTC.

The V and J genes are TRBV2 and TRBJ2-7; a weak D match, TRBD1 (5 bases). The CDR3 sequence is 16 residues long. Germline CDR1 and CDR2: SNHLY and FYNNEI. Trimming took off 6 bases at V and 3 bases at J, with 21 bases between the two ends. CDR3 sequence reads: CASRGLGQRLLYEQYF. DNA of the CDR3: TGTGCCAGCAGGGGTCTAGGACAAAGACTCCTCTACGAGCAGTACTTC.